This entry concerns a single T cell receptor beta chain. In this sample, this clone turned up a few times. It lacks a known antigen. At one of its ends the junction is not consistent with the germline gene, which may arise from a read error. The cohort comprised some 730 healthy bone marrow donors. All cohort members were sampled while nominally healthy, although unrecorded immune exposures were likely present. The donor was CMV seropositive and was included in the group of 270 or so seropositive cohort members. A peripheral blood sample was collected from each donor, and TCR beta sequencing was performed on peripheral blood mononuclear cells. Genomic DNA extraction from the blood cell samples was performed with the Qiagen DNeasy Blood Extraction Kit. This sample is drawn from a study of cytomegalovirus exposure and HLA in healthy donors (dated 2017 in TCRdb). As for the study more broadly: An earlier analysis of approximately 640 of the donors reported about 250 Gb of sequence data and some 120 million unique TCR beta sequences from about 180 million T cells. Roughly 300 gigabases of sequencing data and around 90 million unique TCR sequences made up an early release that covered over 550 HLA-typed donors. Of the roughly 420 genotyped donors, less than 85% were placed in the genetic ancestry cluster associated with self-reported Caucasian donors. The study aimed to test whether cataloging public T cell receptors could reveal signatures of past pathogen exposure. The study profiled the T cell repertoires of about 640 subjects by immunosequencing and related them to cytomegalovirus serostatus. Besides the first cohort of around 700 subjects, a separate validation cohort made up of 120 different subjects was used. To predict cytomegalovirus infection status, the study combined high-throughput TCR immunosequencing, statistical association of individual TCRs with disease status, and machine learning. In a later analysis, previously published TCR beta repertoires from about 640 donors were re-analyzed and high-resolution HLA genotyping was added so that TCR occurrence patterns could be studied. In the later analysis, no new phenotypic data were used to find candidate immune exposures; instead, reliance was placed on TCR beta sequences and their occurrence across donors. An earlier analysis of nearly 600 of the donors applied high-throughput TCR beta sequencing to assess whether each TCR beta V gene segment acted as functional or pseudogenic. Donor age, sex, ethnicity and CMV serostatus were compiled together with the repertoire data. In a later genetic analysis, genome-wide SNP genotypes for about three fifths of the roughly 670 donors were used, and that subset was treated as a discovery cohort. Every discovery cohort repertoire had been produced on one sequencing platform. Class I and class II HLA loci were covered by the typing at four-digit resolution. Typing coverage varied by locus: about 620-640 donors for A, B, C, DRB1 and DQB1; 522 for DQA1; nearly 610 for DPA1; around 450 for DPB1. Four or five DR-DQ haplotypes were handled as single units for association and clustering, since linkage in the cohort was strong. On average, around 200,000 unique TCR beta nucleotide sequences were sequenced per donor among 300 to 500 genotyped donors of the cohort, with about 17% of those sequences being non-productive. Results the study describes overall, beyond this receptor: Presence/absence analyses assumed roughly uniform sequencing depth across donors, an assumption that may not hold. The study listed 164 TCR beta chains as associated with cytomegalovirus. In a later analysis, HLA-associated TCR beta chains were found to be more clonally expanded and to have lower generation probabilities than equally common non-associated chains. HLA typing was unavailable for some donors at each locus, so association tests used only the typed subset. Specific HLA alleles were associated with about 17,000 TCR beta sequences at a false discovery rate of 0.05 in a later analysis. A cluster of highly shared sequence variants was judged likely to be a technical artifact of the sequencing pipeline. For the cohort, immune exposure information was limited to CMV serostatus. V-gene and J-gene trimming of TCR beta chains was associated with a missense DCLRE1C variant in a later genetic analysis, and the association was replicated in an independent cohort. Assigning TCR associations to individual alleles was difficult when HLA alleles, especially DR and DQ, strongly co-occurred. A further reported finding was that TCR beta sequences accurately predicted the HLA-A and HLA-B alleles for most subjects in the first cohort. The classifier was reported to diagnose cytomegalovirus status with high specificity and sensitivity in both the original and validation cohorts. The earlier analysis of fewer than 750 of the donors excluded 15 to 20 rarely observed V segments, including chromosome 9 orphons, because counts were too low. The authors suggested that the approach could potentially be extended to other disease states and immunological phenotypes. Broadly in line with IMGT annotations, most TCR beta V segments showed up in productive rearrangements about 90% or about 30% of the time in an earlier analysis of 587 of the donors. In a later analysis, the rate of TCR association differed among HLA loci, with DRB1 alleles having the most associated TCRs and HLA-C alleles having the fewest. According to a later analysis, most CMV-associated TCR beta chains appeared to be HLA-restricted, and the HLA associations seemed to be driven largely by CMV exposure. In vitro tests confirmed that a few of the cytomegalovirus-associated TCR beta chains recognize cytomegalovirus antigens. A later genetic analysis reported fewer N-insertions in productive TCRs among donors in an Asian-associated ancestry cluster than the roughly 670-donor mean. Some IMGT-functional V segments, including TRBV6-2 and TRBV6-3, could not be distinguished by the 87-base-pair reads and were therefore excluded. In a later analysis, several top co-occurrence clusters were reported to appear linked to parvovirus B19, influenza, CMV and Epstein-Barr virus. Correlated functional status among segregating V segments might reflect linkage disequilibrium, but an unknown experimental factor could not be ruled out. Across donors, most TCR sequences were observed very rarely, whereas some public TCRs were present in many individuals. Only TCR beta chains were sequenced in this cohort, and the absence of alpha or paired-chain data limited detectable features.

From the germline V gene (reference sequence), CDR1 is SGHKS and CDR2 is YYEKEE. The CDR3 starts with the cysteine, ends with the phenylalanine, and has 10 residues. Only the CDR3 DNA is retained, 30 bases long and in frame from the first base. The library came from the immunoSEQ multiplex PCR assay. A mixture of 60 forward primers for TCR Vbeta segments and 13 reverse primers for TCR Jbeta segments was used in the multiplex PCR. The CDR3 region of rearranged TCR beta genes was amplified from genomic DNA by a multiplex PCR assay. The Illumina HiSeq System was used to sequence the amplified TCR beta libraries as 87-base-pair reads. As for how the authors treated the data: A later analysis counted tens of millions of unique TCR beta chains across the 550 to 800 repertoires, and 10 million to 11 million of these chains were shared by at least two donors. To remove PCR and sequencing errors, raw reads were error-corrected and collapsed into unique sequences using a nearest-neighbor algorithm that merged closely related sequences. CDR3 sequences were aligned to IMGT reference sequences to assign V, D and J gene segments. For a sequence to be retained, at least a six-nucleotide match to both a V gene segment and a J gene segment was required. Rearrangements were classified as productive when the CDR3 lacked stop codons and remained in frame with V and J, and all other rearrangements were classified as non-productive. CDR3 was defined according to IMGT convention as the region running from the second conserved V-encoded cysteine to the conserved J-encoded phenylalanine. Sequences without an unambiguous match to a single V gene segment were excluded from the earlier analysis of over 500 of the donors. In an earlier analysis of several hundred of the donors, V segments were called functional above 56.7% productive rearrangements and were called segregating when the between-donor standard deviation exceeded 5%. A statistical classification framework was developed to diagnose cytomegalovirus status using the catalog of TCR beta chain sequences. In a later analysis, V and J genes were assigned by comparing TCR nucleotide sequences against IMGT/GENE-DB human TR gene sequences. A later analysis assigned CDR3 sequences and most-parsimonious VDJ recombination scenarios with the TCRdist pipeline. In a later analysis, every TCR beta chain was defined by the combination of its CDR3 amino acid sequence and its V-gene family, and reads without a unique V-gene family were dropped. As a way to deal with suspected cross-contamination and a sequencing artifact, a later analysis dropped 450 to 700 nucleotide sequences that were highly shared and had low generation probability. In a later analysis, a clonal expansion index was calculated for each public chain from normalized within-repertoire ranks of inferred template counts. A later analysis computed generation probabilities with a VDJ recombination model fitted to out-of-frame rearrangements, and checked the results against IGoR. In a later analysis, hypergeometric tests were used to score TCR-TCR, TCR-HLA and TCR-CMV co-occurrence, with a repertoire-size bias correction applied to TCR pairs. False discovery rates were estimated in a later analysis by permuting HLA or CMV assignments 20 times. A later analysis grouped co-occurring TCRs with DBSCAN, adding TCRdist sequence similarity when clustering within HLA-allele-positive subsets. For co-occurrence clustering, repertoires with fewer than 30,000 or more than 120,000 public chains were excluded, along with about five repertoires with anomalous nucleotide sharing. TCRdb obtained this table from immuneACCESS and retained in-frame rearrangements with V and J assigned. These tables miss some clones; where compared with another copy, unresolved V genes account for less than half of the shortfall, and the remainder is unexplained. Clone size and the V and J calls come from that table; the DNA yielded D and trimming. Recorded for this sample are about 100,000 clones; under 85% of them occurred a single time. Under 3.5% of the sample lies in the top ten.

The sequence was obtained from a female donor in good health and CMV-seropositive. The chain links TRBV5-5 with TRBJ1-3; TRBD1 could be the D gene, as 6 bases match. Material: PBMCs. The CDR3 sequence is CASSLSRQAF. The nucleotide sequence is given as TGTGCCAGCAGCTTATCCAGACAGGCCTTT. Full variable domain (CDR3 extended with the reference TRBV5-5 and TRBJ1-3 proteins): DAGVTQSPTHLIKTRGQQVTLRCSPISGHKSVSWYQQVLGQGPQFIFQYYEKEERGRGNFPDRFSARQFPNYSSELNVNALLLGDSALYLCASSLSRQAFGEGSWLTVV.